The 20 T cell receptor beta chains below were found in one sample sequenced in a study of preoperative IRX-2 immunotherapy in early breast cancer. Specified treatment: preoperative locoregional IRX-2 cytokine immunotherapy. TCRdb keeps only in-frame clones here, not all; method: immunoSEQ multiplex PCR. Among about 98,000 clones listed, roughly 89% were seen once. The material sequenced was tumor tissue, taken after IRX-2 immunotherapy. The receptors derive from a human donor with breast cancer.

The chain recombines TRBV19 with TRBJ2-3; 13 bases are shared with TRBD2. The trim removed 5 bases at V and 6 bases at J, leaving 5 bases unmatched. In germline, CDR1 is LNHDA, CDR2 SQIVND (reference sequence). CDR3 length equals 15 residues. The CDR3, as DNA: TGTGCCAGTAGTCCCCCGGGACTAGCGGGGGATACGCAGTATTTT. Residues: CASSPPGLAGDTQYF.

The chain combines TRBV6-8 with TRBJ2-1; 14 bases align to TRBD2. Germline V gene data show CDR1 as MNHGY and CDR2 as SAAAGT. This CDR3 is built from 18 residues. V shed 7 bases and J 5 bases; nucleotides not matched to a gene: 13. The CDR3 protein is CASKGPGLAGDQDNEQFF. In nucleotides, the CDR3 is TGTGCCAGCAAGGGGCCGGGACTAGCGGGAGATCAGGACAATGAGCAGTTCTTC.

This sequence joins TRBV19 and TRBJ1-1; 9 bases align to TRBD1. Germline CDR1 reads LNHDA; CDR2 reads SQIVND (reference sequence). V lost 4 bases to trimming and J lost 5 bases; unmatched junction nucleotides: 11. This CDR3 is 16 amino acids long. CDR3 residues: CASSTRRQGDRTEAFF. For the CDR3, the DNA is TGTGCCAGTAGTACCCGACGACAGGGGGACAGGACTGAAGCTTTCTTT.

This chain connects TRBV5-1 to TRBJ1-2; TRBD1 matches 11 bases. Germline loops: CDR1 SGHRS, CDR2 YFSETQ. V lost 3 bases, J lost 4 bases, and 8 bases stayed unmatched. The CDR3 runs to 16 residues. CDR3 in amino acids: CASSSIGQGAIYGYTF. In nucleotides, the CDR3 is TGCGCCAGCAGCTCTATCGGACAGGGGGCGATCTATGGCTACACCTTC.

The CDR3 DNA follows: TGCGCCAGCAGCCAAGACAGGGGGTTGAACACTGAAGCTTTCTTT. Amino acid sequence: CASSQDRGLNTEAFF. This chain joins TRBV1 and TRBJ1-1; TRBD1 is the table's D call and was not checked against the DNA. TRBV1 is classified as a pseudogene. The CDR3 extends over 15 amino acids.

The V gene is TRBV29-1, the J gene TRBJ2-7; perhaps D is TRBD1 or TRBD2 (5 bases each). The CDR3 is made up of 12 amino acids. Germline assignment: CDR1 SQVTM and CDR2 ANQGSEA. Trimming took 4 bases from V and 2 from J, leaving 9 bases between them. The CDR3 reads CSVVRGTYEQYF. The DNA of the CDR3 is TGCAGCGTTGTTCGGGGCACCTACGAGCAGTACTTC.

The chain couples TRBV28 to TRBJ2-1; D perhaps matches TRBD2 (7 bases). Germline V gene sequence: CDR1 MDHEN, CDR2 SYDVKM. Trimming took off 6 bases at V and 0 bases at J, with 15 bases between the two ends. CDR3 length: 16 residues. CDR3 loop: CASRQGGGSSYNEQFF. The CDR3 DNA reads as TGTGCCAGCAGGCAGGGAGGGGGAAGCTCCTACAATGAGCAGTTCTTC.

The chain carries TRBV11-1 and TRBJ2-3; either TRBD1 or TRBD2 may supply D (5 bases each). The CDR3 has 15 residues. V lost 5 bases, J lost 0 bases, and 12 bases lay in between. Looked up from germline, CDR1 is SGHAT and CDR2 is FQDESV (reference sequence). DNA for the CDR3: TGTGCCAGCAGCCTCCGGTGGGGGAGCACAGATACGCAGTATTTT. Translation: CASSLRWGSTDTQYF.

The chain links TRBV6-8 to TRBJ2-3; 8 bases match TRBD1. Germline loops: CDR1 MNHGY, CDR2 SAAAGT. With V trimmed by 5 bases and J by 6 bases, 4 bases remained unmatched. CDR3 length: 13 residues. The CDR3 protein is CASSGQGWDTQYF. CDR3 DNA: TGTGCCAGCAGTGGACAGGGTTGGGATACGCAGTATTTT.

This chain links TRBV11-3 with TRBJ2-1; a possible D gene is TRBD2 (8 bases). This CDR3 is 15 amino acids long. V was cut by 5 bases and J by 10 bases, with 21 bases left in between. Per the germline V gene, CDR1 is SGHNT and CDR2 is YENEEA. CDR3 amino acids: CASSAREGARLEQFF. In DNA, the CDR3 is TGTGCCAGCAGCGCTCGGGAGGGGGCTCGTCTGGAGCAGTTCTTC.

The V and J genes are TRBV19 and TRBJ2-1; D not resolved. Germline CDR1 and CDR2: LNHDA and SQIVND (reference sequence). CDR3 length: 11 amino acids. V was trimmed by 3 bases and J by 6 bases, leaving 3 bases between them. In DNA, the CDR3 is TGTGCCAGTAGTATCCGCAATGAGCAGTTCTTC. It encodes CASSIRNEQFF.

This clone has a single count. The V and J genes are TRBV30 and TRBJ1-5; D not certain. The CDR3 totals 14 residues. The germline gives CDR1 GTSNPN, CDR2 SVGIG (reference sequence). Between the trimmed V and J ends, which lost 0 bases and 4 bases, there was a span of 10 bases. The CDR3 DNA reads TGTGCCTGGAGTGTCGGCAATCCGAATCAGCCCCAGCATTTT. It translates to CAWSVGNPNQPQHF.

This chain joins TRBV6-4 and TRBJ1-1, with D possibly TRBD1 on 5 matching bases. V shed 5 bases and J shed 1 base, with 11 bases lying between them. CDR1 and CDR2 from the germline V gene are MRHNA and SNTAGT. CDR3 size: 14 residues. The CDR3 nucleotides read TGTGCCAGCAGTAGACAGTCAACGAACACTGAAGCTTTCTTT. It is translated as CASSRQSTNTEAFF.

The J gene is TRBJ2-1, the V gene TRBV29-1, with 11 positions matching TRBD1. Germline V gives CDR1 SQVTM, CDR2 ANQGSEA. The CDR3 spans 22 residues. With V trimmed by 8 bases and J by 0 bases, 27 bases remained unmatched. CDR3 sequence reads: CSFKEGTGGKSGSWSSYNEQFF. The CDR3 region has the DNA TGCAGCTTTAAGGAGGGGACAGGGGGTAAAAGCGGGAGTTGGAGCTCCTACAATGAGCAGTTCTTC.

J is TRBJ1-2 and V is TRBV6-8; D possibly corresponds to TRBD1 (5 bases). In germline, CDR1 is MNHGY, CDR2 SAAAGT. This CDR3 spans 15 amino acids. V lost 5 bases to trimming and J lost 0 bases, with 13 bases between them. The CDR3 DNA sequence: TGTGCCAGCAGTGCTAGACAGTCAACTAACTATGGCTACACCTTC. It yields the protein CASSARQSTNYGYTF.

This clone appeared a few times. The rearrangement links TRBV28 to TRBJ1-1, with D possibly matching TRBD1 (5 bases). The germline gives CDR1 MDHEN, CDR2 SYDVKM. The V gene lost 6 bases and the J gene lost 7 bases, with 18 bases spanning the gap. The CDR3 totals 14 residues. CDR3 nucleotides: TGTGCCAGCAGCGTTGGGACCGAGTATTTTGAAGCTTTCTTT. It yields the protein CASSVGTEYFEAFF.

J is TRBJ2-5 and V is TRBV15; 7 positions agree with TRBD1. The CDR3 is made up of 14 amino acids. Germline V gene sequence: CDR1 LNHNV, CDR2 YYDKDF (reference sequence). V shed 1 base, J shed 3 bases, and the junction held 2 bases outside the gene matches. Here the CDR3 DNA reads TGTGCCACCAGCAGAGGACAGGGCGAAGAGACCCAGTACTTC. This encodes CATSRGQGEETQYF.

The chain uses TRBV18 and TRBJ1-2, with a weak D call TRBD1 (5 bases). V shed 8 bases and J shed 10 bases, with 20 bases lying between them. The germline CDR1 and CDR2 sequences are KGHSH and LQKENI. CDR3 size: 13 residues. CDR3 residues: CASSSSGREDYTF. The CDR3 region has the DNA TGTGCCAGCAGCTCTTCGGGACGGGAGGACTACACCTTC.

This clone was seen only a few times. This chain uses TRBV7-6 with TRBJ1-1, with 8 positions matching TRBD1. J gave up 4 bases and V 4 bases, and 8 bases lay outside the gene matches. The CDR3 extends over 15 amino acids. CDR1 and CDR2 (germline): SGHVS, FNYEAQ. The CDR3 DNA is TGTGCCAGCAGCTGGCAGGGGGCGCGTGGCACTGAAGCTTTCTTT. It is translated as CASSWQGARGTEAFF.

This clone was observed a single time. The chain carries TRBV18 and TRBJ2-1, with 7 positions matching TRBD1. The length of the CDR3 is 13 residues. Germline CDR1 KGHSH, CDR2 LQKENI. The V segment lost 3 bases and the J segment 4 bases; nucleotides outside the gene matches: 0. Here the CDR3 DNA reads TGTGCCAGCTCACCGGACAGGTACAATGAGCAGTTCTTC. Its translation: CASSPDRYNEQFF.